Listed below are T cell receptor beta chains from one sample, sequenced in a study of shared clonotypes between healthy human individuals. The assay was immunoSEQ multiplex PCR, and TCRdb's table has in-frame clones only and misses some. This table holds about 1,900,000 clones, roughly 95% found once. Sequenced: naive CD8+ T cells sorted from blood. The receptor set was obtained from a man younger than 30 in good health. Both conserved end residues are part of each CDR3. The D gene is left open where the match is weak. The size of a clone is reported for some rows only, either as once, few or many, or as a class for expanded clones.

TRBJ2-7 TRBV6-1 TRBD2 . TGTGCCAGCAGTGAGGGGACTAGCTCGTACGAGCAGTACTTC CASSEGTSSYEQYF
TRBJ1-2 TRBV21-1 . once TGTGCCAGCAGCAAAGGGACAGTCTTATCGTGGGGCTACACCTTC CASSKGTVLSWGYTF
TRBJ2-5 TRBV7-9 . . TGTGCCAGCAGCGGAGATCGGGATCGCGTCGACCGGGCCCAGTACTTC CASSGDRDRVDRAQYF
TRBJ2-2 TRBV10-2 . . TGCGCCAGCAGTGAGATGGGCAAGAACACCGGGGAGCTGTTTTTT CASSEMGKNTGELFF
TRBJ2-2 TRBV28 . . TGTGCCAGCAGTTTCGGGGGCGGGGAGCTGTTTTTT CASSFGGGELFF
TRBJ2-7 TRBV5-1 TRBD2 . TGCGCCAGCAGCGCCGGACTAGGTTACGAGCAGTACTTC CASSAGLGYEQYF
TRBJ1-4 TRBV2 . . TGTGCCAGCATATCGGGTAGTAATGAAAAACTGTTTTTT CASISGSNEKLFF
TRBJ2-1 TRBV6-5 TRBD2 . TGTGCCAGCAGTTCCCCCGGGACTAGTGGCGACAATGAGCAGTTCTTC CASSSPGTSGDNEQFF
TRBJ2-7 TRBV5-1 . . TGCGCCAGCAGCTTGGCTAAAGCGGGACAACTAGCCCACGAGCAGTACTTC CASSLAKAGQLAHEQYF
TRBJ2-1 TRBV10-3 . . TGTGCCATCAGTGAGTCTAGTGATTTATACAATGAGCAGTTCTTC CAISESSDLYNEQFF
TRBJ2-7 TRBV5-1 . few TGCGCCAGCAGCTTGGACGGGAGCTCCTACGAGCAGTACTTC CASSLDGSSYEQYF
TRBJ2-7 TRBV1 . . TGCACCAGCAGCCTACTGGGATGGCCTAGCGGTCCGTACGAGCAGTACTTC CTSSLLGWPSGPYEQYF
TRBJ2-7 TRBV13 . . TGTGCCAGCAGCTTAGGACTTCTGAGCTCCTACGAGCAGTACTTC CASSLGLLSSYEQYF
TRBJ2-7 TRBV6-5 . . TGTGCCAGCGGTTTTGGGGGATTATTCGAGCAGTACTTC CASGFGGLFEQYF
TRBJ1-2 TRBV6-1 . once TGTGCCAGCAGTGGCGGCTGGGGCTATGGCTACACCTTC CASSGGWGYGYTF
TRBJ2-1 TRBV2 TRBD2 . TGTGCCAGCAGTGAATTGTCGGGAGGGATTAACAATGAGCAGTTCTTC CASSELSGGINNEQFF
TRBJ2-7 TRBV4-3 . . TGCGCCAGCAGCCAAGGGGTCGGGAGTGTCCCCTACGAGCAGTACTTC CASSQGVGSVPYEQYF
TRBJ1-1 TRBV7-9 . . TGTGCCAGCAGCTTAGGGTTAGTGGCCGCTTTCTTT CASSLGLVAAFF
TRBJ2-6 TRBV7-9 . . TGTGCCAGCAGCGGGTGGCAGGCAACTGGGGCCAACGTCCTGACTTTC CASSGWQATGANVLTF
TRBJ1-1 TRBV29-1 . . TGCAGCGTTGAAGATTCGAGGGGGGAAGCTTTCTTT CSVEDSRGEAFF
TRBJ2-7 TRBV7-9 . . TGTGCCAGCAGCTTATCCCCATTCTACGAGCAGTACTTC CASSLSPFYEQYF
TRBJ2-2 TRBV19 TRBD1 . TGTGCCAGTAGTCCCAGGGACAGAACCGGCGGGGAGCTGTTTTTT CASSPRDRTGGELFF
TRBJ1-3 TRBV27 TRBD1 . TGTGCCAGCTACGACAGGGCTGGAAACACCATATATTTT CASYDRAGNTIYF
TRBJ1-6 TRBV4-1 TRBD1 . TGCGCCAGCAGCCCCCGACAGGGATTAGGATCACCCCTCCACTTT CASSPRQGLGSPLHF
TRBJ2-2 TRBV7-6 . . TGTGCCAGCAGCTTAGCGCTCTTGGTTTCCAGCCATGCGAACACCGGGGAGCTGTTTTTT CASSLALLVSSHANTGELFF
TRBJ2-7 TRBV25-1 TRBD2 . TGTGCCAGCAGTGACCCACTAGCGGTGTCAACCTACGAGCAGTACTTC CASSDPLAVSTYEQYF
TRBJ2-5 TRBV11-2 TRBD2 . TGTGCCAGCAGCTTAGAGGTCGGGGAGGGCCTCCAAGAGACCCAGTACTTC CASSLEVGEGLQETQYF
TRBJ2-7 TRBV11-2 . . TGTGCCAGCAGCTACGATAGCCCGGGCGAGCAGTACTTC CASSYDSPGEQYF
TRBJ2-3 TRBV6-6 . . TGTGCCAGCAGTTACTCGGAGGGGGAAGCAGATACGCAGTATTTT CASSYSEGEADTQYF
TRBJ2-7 TRBV15 . . TGTGCCACCAGCAGAGATAGTATGGACTCCTACGAGCAGTACTTC CATSRDSMDSYEQYF